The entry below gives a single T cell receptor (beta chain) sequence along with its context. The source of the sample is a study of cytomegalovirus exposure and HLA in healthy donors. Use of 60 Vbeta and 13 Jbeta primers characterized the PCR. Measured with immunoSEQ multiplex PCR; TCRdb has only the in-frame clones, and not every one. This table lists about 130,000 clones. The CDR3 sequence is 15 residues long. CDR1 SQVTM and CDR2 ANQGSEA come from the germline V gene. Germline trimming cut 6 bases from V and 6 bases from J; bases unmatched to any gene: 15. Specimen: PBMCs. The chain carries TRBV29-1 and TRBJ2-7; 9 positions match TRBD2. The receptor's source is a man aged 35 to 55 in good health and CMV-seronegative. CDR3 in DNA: TGCAGCGTGGCCTCTCCCGGGACTAGCTGGGCCGAGCAGTACTTC. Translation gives CSVASPGTSWAEQYF.